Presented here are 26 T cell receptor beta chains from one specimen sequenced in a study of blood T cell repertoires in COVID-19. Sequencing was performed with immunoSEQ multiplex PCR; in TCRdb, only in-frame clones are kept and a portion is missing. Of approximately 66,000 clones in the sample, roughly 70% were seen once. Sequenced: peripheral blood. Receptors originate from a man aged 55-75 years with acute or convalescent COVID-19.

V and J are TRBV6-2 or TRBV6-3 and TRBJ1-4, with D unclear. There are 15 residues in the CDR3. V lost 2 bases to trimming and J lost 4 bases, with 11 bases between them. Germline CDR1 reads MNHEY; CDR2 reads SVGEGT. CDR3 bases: TGTGCCAGCAGTTACCCAAGCGACGGTAATGAAAAACTGTTTTTT. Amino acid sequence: CASSYPSDGNEKLFF.

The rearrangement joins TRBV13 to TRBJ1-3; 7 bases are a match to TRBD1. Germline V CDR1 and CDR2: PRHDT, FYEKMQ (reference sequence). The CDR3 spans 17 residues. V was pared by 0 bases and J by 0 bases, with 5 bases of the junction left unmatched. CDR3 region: CASSLGGRGNSGNTIYF. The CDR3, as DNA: TGTGCCAGCAGCTTAGGGGGCAGGGGGAACTCTGGAAACACCATATATTTT.

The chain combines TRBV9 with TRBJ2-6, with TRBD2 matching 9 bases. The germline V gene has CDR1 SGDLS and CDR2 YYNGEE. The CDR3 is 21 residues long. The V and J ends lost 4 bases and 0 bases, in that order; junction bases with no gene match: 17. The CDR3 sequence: CASSPRGHLAGDLSGANVLTF. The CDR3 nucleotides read TGTGCCAGCAGCCCCCGAGGCCATTTAGCGGGGGACCTCTCTGGGGCCAACGTCCTGACTTTC.

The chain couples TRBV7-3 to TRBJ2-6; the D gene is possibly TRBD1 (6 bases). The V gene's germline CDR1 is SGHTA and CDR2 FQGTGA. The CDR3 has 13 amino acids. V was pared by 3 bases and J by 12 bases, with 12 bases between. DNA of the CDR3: TGTGCCAGCAGCTTGGCGGAACAGGGCGTCCTGACTTTC. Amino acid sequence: CASSLAEQGVLTF.

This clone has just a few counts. The CDR3 region is CASSPGETQYF. CDR3 sequence (DNA): TGTGCCAGCAGCCCCGGAGAGACCCAGTACTTC. The gene calls are TRBV11-1 and TRBJ2-5; D is unclear. The V end was cut by 5 bases, the J end by 4 bases, with 5 bases between. CDR3 length: 11 residues. Per germline, CDR1 SGHAT and CDR2 FQDESV (reference sequence).

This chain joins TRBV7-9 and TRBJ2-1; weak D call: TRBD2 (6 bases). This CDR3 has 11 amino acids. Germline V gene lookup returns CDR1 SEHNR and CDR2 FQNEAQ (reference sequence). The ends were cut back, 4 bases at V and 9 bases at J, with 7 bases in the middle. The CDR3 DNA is TGTGCCAGCAGCTCTAGCGTTGAGCAGTTCTTC. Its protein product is CASSSSVEQFF.

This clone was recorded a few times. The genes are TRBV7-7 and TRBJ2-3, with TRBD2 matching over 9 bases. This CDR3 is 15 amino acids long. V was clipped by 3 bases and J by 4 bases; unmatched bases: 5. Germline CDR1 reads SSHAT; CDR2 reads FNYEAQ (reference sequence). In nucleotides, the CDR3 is TGTGCCAGCAGCTTGGGCGGGGGGGCCGCAGATACGCAGTATTTT. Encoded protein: CASSLGGGAADTQYF.

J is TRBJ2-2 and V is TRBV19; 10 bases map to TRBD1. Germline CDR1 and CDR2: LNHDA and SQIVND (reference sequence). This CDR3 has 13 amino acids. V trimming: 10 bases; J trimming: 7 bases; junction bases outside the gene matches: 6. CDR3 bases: TGTGCCATAGGACAGGGGGAGGTCGGGGAGCTGTTTTTT. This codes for CAIGQGEVGELFF. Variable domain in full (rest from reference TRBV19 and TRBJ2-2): DGGITQSPKYLFRKEGQNVTLSCEQNLNHDAMYWYRQDPGQGLRLIYYSQIVNDFQKGDIAEGYSVSREKKESFPLTVTSAQKNPTAFYLCAIGQGEVGELFFGEGSRLTVL.

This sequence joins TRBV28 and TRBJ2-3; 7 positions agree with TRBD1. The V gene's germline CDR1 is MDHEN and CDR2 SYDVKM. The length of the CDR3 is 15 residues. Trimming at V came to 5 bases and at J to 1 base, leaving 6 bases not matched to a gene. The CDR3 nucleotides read TGTGCCAGCAGTAGTACCGGGACAGGCACAGATACGCAGTATTTT. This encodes CASSSTGTGTDTQYF.

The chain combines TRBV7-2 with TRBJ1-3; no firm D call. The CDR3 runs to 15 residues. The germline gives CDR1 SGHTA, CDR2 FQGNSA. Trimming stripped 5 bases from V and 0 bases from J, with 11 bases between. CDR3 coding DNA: TGTGCCAGCAGCCCCCAGGCGAGCTCTGGAAACACCATATATTTT. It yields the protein CASSPQASSGNTIYF.

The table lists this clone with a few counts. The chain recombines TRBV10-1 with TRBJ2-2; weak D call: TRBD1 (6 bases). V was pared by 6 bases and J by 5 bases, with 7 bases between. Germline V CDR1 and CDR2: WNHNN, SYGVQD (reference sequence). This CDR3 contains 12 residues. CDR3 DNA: TGCGCCAGCAGCAGGGGTACCGGGGAGCTGTTTTTT. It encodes CASSRGTGELFF.

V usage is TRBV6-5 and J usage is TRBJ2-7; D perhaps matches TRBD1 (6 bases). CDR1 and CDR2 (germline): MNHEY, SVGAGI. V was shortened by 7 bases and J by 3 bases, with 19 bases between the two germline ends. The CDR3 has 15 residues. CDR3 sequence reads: CASILGSRQVYEQYV. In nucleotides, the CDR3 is TGTGCCAGCATCTTAGGCTCCCGACAGGTCTACGAGCAGTACGTC.

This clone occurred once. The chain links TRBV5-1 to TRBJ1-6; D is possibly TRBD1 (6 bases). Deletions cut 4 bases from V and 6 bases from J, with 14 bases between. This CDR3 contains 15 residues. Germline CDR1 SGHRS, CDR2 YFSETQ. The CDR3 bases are TGCGCCAGCAGCCTAACAGGGTCCCTTAATTCACCCCTCCACTTT. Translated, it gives CASSLTGSLNSPLHF.

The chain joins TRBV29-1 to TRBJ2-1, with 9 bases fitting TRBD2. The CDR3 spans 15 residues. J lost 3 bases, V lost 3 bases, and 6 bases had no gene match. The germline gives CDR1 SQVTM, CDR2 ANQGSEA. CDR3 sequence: CSVEPTSGLYNEQFF. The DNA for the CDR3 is TGCAGCGTTGAGCCTACTAGCGGGCTCTACAATGAGCAGTTCTTC.

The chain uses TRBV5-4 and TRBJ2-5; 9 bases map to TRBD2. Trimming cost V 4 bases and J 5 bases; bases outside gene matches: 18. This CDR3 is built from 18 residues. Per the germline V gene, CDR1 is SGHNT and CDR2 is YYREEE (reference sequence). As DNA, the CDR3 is TGTGCCAGCAGCCATCCCGGAAGTAGCGGGAGAGGGGGCGAGACCCAGTACTTC. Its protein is CASSHPGSSGRGGETQYF.

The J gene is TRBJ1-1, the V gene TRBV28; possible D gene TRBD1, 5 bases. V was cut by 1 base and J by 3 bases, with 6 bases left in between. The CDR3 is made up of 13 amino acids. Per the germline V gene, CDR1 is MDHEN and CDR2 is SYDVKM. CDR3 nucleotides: TGTGCCAGCAGTTTATCAGGGTACACTGAAGCTTTCTTT. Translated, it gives CASSLSGYTEAFF.

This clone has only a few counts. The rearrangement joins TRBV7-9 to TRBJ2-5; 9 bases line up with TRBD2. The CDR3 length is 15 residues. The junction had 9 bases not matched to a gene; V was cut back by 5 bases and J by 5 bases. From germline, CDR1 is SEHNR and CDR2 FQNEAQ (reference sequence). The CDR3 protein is CASSELAGEDETQYF. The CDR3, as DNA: TGTGCCAGCAGCGAATTAGCGGGAGAGGATGAGACCCAGTACTTC.

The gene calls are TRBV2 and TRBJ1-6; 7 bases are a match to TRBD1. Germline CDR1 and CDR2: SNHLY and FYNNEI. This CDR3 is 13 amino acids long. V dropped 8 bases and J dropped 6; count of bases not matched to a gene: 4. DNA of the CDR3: TGTGCCAGCCATCGGGACAGTAATTCACCCCTCCACTTT. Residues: CASHRDSNSPLHF.

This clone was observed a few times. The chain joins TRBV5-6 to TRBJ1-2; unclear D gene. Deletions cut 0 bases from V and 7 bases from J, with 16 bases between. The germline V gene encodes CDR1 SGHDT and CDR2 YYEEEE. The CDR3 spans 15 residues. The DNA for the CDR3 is TGTGCCAGCAGCTTGGGCGGGCTTATAAAGGCTGGCTACACCTTC. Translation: CASSLGGLIKAGYTF. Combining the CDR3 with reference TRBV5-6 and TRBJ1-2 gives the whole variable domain DAGVTQSPTHLIKTRGQQVTLRCSPKSGHDTVSWYQQALGQGPQFIFQYYEEEERQRGNFPDRFSGHQFPNYSSELNVNALLLGDSALYLCASSLGGLIKAGYTFGSGTRLTVV.

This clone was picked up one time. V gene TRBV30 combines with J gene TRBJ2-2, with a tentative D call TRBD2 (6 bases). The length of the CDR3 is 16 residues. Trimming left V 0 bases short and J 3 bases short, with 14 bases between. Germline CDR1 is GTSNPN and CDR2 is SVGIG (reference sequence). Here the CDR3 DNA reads TGTGCCTGGAGTGTAGGGTTAGCGGAGGACACCGGGGAGCTGTTTTTT. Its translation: CAWSVGLAEDTGELFF.

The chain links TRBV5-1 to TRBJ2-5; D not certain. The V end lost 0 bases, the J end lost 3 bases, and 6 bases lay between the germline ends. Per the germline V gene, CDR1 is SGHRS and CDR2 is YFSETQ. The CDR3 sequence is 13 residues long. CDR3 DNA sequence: TGCGCCAGCAGCTTGGTCGTCGAAGAGACCCAGTACTTC. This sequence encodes CASSLVVEETQYF.

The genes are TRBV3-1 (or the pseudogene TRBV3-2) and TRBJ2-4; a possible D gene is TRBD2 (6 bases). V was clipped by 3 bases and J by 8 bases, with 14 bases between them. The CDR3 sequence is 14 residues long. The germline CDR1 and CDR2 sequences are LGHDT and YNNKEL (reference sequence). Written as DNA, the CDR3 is TGTGCCAGCAGCCACCGGCCCAGGGAGGACATTCAGTACTTC. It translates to CASSHRPREDIQYF.

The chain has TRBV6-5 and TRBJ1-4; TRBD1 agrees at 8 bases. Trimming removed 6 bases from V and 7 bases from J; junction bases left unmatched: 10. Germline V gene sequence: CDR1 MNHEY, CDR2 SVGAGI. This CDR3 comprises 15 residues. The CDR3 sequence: CASRPPGGGPEKLFF. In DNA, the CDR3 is TGTGCCAGCAGGCCTCCAGGGGGCGGTCCTGAAAAACTGTTTTTT.

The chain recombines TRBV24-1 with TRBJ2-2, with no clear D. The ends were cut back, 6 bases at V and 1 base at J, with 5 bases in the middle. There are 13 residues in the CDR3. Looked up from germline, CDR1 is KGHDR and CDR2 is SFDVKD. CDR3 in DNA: TGTGCCACCAGTAGCATGAACACCGGGGAGCTGTTTTTT. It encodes CATSSMNTGELFF.

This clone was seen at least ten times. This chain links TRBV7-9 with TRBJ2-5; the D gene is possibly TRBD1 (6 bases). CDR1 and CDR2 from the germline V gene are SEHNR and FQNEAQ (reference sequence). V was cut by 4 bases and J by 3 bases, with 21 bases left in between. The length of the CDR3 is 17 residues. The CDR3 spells CASSSLTGTHEKETQYF. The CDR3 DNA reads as TGTGCCAGCAGCTCGTTAACAGGGACCCATGAAAAAGAGACCCAGTACTTC.

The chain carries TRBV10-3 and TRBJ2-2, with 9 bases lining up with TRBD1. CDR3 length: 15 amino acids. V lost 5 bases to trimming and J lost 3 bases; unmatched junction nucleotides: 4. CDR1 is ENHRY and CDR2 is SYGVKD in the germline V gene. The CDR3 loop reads CAISSTGGDTGELFF. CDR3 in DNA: TGTGCCATCAGTTCGACAGGGGGTGACACCGGGGAGCTGTTTTTT.